This T cell receptor beta chain was documented in a study of CD8+CD57+ T cells in acquired aplastic anemia. Looking at the study overall: Mean yield of DNA from sorted CD4+ and CD8+ cells was approximately 3 ug. Findings and caveats of the study: The study identified under 30 CD8+ CDR3 sequences shared by patients and controls. Patients and healthy controls showed no significant CD8+ Simpson's diversity difference.

In patients chosen for sequencing, flow cytometry had shown CD8+CD57+ cell expansion. Patient blood was sampled before any therapy had been received. As regards this clonotype: The antigen remains undetermined. This sequence may be a read error, since a much larger clone differs from it by one base.

The CDR3 is 13 residues long. CDR1 is MNHEY and CDR2 is SVGAGI in the germline V gene. V shed 0 bases and J shed 7 bases, with 9 bases lying between them. TCR beta VDJ and CDR3 profiling used genomic DNA as template. One entry per CDR3 protein results from TCRdb running MiXCR on the reads. The sample holds under 200,000 distinct CDR3 sequences; roughly 50% are singletons and the top ten take around 3.2%. The chain is built from TRBV6-5 and TRBJ1-2; a possible D gene is TRBD1 (6 bases). This sequence originates from a human donor with aplastic anemia. The specimen sequenced was sorted CD4+, CD8+, or CD8+CD57+ T cells (not recorded which) from PBMCs. The CDR3 DNA follows: TGTGCCAGCAGTTACTCTGGGGGCTGTGGCTACACCTTC. Its protein is CASSYSGGCGYTF.